One and the same sample provided the 30 T cell receptor beta chains below, sequenced in a study of PD-L1 blockade in urothelial cancer. The method was immunoSEQ multiplex PCR; TCRdb's version includes in-frame clones alone and lacks a portion of them. Of some 60,000 clones in the sample, about 82% were seen once. The source material was PBMCs, sampled around atezolizumab (anti-PD-L1) treatment. The receptor set was obtained from a man aged 45-65 years with urothelial cancer.

V and J are TRBV7-9 and TRBJ2-1; a weak D match, TRBD1 (5 bases). This CDR3 comprises 13 residues. V dropped 3 bases and J dropped 12 bases, with 15 bases sitting between them. Germline V gene sequence: CDR1 SEHNR, CDR2 FQNEAQ (reference sequence). CDR3 sequence: CASSLGLDDPQFF. DNA for the CDR3: TGTGCCAGCAGCTTGGGGCTTGATGACCCGCAGTTCTTC.

This chain joins TRBV10-3 and TRBJ2-3; 10 bases are a match to TRBD2. This CDR3 is 14 amino acids long. Germline V gives CDR1 ENHRY, CDR2 SYGVKD. Unmatched junction bases numbered 1, after V lost 5 bases and J lost 2 bases. CDR3 loop: CAISSGRDTDTQYF. CDR3 nucleotides: TGTGCCATCAGTAGCGGGAGGGACACAGATACGCAGTATTTT.

In regard to this clone: Its ends do not fully match the called genes, so a read error is possible. The V and J genes are TRBV14 and TRBJ1-6, with TRBD1 matching 7 bases. CDR1 and CDR2 from the germline V gene are SGHDN and FVKESK. The CDR3 sequence is 16 residues long. The CDR3 region is CASRQALGQWNSPLHF. As DNA, the CDR3 is TGTGCCAGCAGACAAGCGTTGGGACAGTGGAATTCACCCCTCCACTTT.

A note on this clone: Germline is not matched at one junction end, which may reflect a read error. This chain joins TRBV2 and TRBJ2-1, with TRBD2 identical over 7 bases. The CDR3 is made up of 11 amino acids. Germline V gene sequence: CDR1 SNHLY, CDR2 FYNNEI. This CDR3 is CASRTSAREIF. The CDR3 DNA reads as TGTGCCAGCAGAACTAGCGCCCGCGAAATCTTC.

The chain combines TRBV18 with TRBJ2-7, with no clear D. The CDR3 loop spans 14 amino acids. CDR1 KGHSH and CDR2 LQKENI come from the germline V gene. V lost 2 bases and J 0 bases, leaving 8 bases between the germline ends. Here the CDR3 reads CASSPMSDSYEQYF. The CDR3 DNA follows: TGTGCCAGCTCACCAATGAGCGACTCCTACGAGCAGTACTTC.

The CDR3 bases are TGTGCCAGCAGCCTAAGTACGGATACGCAGTATTTT. This codes for CASSLSTDTQYF. This sequence joins TRBV11-3 and TRBJ2-3; D uncertain. V lost 5 bases and J lost 6, with 9 bases in between. CDR1 SGHNT and CDR2 YENEEA come from the germline V gene. The CDR3 consists of 12 residues.

The chain uses TRBV2 and TRBJ2-5; 9 nucleotides agree with TRBD2. Germline V gene data show CDR1 as SNHLY and CDR2 as FYNNEI. The CDR3 sequence is 14 residues long. V gave up 6 bases and J gave up 3 bases; unmatched junction bases: 5. CDR3 residues: CASRLASGKETQYF. DNA for the CDR3: TGTGCCAGCAGGTTGGCTAGCGGGAAAGAGACCCAGTACTTC.

In this sample, this clone turned up a few times. The V call is TRBV4-1, the J call TRBJ2-7; 7 bases line up with TRBD1. V shed 2 bases and J 0 bases; nucleotides not matched to a gene: 7. The CDR3 consists of 16 residues. Germline CDR1 is MGHRA and CDR2 is YSYEKL. CDR3 sequence reads: CASSQYRDSASYEQYF. The DNA of the CDR3 is TGCGCCAGCAGCCAATATAGGGACAGTGCCTCCTACGAGCAGTACTTC.

The gene calls are TRBV4-2 and TRBJ2-1, with 8 bases identical to TRBD2. The CDR3 runs to 13 residues. V gave up 1 base and J gave up 7 bases; unmatched junction bases: 0. Germline CDR1 LGHNA, CDR2 YNFKEQ. Here the CDR3 DNA reads TGTGCCAGCAGCCAAGTAGCGGGAAATGAGCAGTTCTTC. Protein: CASSQVAGNEQFF.

This sequence joins TRBV5-1 and TRBJ2-7, with 10 positions matching TRBD2. Trimming took 2 bases from V and 6 from J; bases not matched to a gene: 8. The CDR3 has 15 amino acids. From germline, CDR1 is SGHRS and CDR2 YFSETQ. Here the CDR3 DNA reads TGCGCCAGCAGCTTTTCCGGAGTAGCGGGAGGCGAGCAGTACTTC. Residues: CASSFSGVAGGEQYF.

V gene TRBV28 combines with J gene TRBJ2-3, with 10 bases matching TRBD1. V was clipped by 6 bases and J by 5 bases; unmatched bases: 8. This CDR3 comprises 15 residues. CDR1 and CDR2 (germline): MDHEN, SYDVKM. The CDR3: CASRPDRGQGDTQYF. The CDR3 region has the DNA TGTGCCAGCAGACCTGACAGGGGGCAAGGAGATACGCAGTATTTT.

V gene TRBV5-4 combines with J gene TRBJ2-7; the match to TRBD2 covers 12 bases. V lost 4 bases, J lost 3 bases, and 5 bases stayed unmatched. The CDR3 consists of 15 residues. Germline V CDR1 and CDR2: SGHNT, YYREEE (reference sequence). Here the CDR3 reads CASSTTSGRSYEQYF. The CDR3 nucleotides are TGTGCCAGCAGCACGACTAGCGGGAGAAGCTACGAGCAGTACTTC.

The chain joins TRBV7-9 to TRBJ1-6; D is perhaps TRBD1 (5 bases). Germline lookup yields CDR1 SEHNR and CDR2 FQNEAQ (reference sequence). The CDR3 consists of 13 residues. The V gene lost 5 bases and the J gene lost 10 bases, with 12 bases spanning the gap. The CDR3, as DNA: TGTGCCAGCAGCCCAGGACAAGAATCACCCCTCCACTTT. Translating it yields CASSPGQESPLHF.

This clone showed up just once. The rearrangement uses TRBV7-3 and TRBJ2-1; D unclear. V gave up 2 bases and J gave up 0 bases, with 8 bases separating them. This CDR3 comprises 15 residues. In germline, CDR1 is SGHTA, CDR2 FQGTGA. CDR3 residues: CASSLVGSSYNEQFF. CDR3 sequence (DNA): TGTGCCAGCAGCTTAGTCGGTAGCTCCTACAATGAGCAGTTCTTC. Looking up the rest from reference TRBV7-3 and TRBJ2-1 gives the full variable domain: GAGVSQTPSNKVTEKGKYVELRCDPISGHTALYWYRQSLGQGPEFLIYFQGTGAADDSGLPNDRFFAVRPEGSVSTLKIQRTERGDSAVYLCASSLVGSSYNEQFFGPGTRLTVL.

This clone was recorded only once. The V gene is TRBV7-6, the J gene TRBJ2-7, with a tentative D call TRBD2 (6 bases). Trimming left V 1 base short and J 1 base short, with 8 bases between. CDR3 length: 14 residues. Germline CDR1 reads SGHVS; CDR2 reads FNYEAQ. The CDR3 loop is CASSLGRESYEQYF. CDR3 in DNA: TGTGCCAGCAGCTTAGGTCGGGAGTCCTACGAGCAGTACTTC.

This chain uses TRBV10-2 with TRBJ1-5; D is undetermined. V lost 4 bases, J lost 0 bases, and 10 bases lay in between. The CDR3 covers 15 residues. Germline lookup yields CDR1 WSHSY and CDR2 SAAADI. The CDR3 region has the DNA TGCGCCAGCAGTGCCCACGCAGGTAGCAATCAGCCCCAGCATTTT. Translating gives CASSAHAGSNQPQHF.

This clone was detected a few times. The rearrangement joins TRBV27 to TRBJ1-5; 7 bases fit TRBD1. Per the germline V gene, CDR1 is MNHEY and CDR2 is SMNVEV (reference sequence). The CDR3 is 14 residues long. Trimming removed 6 bases from V and 5 bases from J; junction bases left unmatched: 7. CDR3 amino acids: CASRLTGLYQPQHF. In nucleotides, the CDR3 is TGTGCCAGCAGGTTGACAGGGCTCTATCAGCCCCAGCATTTT.

The V and J genes are TRBV28 and TRBJ2-1, with D perhaps matching TRBD2 (7 bases). Trimming shortened V by 6 bases and J by 9 bases, and 24 bases separated the two germline ends. Looked up from germline, CDR1 is MDHEN and CDR2 is SYDVKM. CDR3 length: 16 amino acids. The CDR3 DNA reads as TGTGCCAGCAGCTATCACGGAGGGGGGGAAACTATTGAGCAGTTCTTC. Translated: CASSYHGGGETIEQFF.

V usage is TRBV30 and J usage is TRBJ2-4; D perhaps matches TRBD2 (6 bases). CDR1 is GTSNPN and CDR2 is SVGIG in the germline V gene (reference sequence). V was shortened by 1 base and J by 5 bases, with 12 bases between the two germline ends. This CDR3 spans 14 amino acids. CDR3 in amino acids: CAWSGLGSQNIQYF. The CDR3 DNA follows: TGTGCCTGGAGTGGACTAGGGTCACAAAACATTCAGTACTTC.

The chain employs TRBV18 and TRBJ1-2; 7 bases align to TRBD1. This CDR3 is 15 amino acids long. Germline CDR1 and CDR2: KGHSH and LQKENI. With V trimmed by 0 bases and J by 7 bases, 8 bases remained unmatched. The DNA of the CDR3 is TGTGCCAGCTCACCACCTACTACAGGGGAGCTTGGCTACACCTTC. Encoded protein: CASSPPTTGELGYTF.

This chain uses TRBV27 with TRBJ2-3; D possibly corresponds to TRBD2 (6 bases). There are 15 residues in the CDR3. Germline V gene lookup returns CDR1 MNHEY and CDR2 SMNVEV (reference sequence). Trimming cost V 6 bases and J 0 bases, with 13 bases left between them. CDR3 amino acids: CASRWREQSTDTQYF. The CDR3 DNA reads as TGTGCCAGCAGGTGGCGGGAACAGAGCACAGATACGCAGTATTTT.

The chain recombines TRBV5-1 with TRBJ1-4; 7 bases are a match to TRBD1. V shed 3 bases and J 7 bases; nucleotides not matched to a gene: 12. Per germline, CDR1 SGHRS and CDR2 YFSETQ. This CDR3 comprises 16 residues. CDR3 protein: CASSSTPQGQREKLFF. The CDR3 bases are TGCGCCAGCAGCTCAACACCACAGGGGCAGCGTGAAAAACTGTTTTTT.

This chain links TRBV27 with TRBJ1-1, with 8 bases identical to TRBD1. The CDR3 contains 14 residues. Germline loops: CDR1 MNHEY, CDR2 SMNVEV (reference sequence). V shed 7 bases, J shed 4 bases, and the junction held 8 bases outside the gene matches. The CDR3 nucleotides are TGTGCCAGCACCGCGACAGGGGCGACCACTGAAGCTTTCTTT. Its protein product is CASTATGATTEAFF.

This chain joins TRBV4-2 and TRBJ2-5; 12 nucleotides line up with TRBD2. Trimming took 5 bases from V and 5 from J; bases not matched to a gene: 12. The CDR3 contains 17 residues. Per the germline V gene, CDR1 is LGHNA and CDR2 is YNFKEQ. The CDR3 coding sequence is TGTGCCAGCAGCAGGGGTCTGACTAGCGGGAGTGTGGAGACCCAGTACTTC. Translated, it gives CASSRGLTSGSVETQYF.

This clone was seen just once. V gene TRBV25-1 combines with J gene TRBJ2-7, with 7 bases lining up with TRBD1. V shed 10 bases and J 2 bases; nucleotides not matched to a gene: 2. The CDR3 runs 11 residues. Germline values: CDR1 MGHDK, CDR2 SYGVNS. For the CDR3, the DNA is TGTGCCACAGGGGGAACCTACGAGCAGTACTTC. It codes for CATGGTYEQYF.

The genes are TRBV14 and TRBJ1-4; a weak D match, TRBD1 (6 bases). The CDR3 length is 15 residues. Germline CDR1 reads SGHDN; CDR2 reads FVKESK. V lost 0 bases and J 8 bases, leaving 13 bases between the germline ends. The CDR3 region is CASSQEDRPWEKLFF. As DNA, the CDR3 is TGTGCCAGCAGCCAAGAAGACAGGCCTTGGGAAAAACTGTTTTTT.

The chain recombines TRBV9 with TRBJ2-2; 7 bases are shared with TRBD2. The CDR3 contains 16 residues. CDR1 and CDR2 (germline): SGDLS, YYNGEE. V was pared by 0 bases and J by 2 bases, with 4 bases of the junction left unmatched. CDR3 coding DNA: TGTGCCAGCAGCGTAGGCAGCGGGACTAACACCGGGGAGCTGTTTTTT. This translates into CASSVGSGTNTGELFF.

V gene TRBV10-3 combines with J gene TRBJ1-3; D might be TRBD1 (5 bases). In germline, CDR1 is ENHRY, CDR2 SYGVKD. Trimming pared 8 bases from V and 0 bases from J, leaving 11 bases between. This CDR3 is built from 14 residues. In DNA form, the CDR3 reads TGTGCCATCGGGGCCTACAGCTCTGGAAACACCATATATTTT. Encoded protein: CAIGAYSSGNTIYF.

V and J are TRBV5-4 and TRBJ2-1, with a tentative D call TRBD2 (6 bases). The CDR3 sequence is 15 residues long. The germline CDR1 and CDR2 sequences are SGHNT and YYREEE (reference sequence). The V gene lost 7 bases and the J gene lost 5 bases, with 19 bases spanning the gap. The CDR3 protein is CASGSTGLQNNEQFF. The DNA for the CDR3 is TGTGCCAGCGGATCCACAGGACTACAAAACAATGAGCAGTTCTTC.

The chain recombines TRBV4-1 with TRBJ2-1; 14 positions agree with TRBD2. CDR3 length: 18 residues. CDR1 and CDR2 (germline): MGHRA, YSYEKL. With V trimmed by 1 base and J by 12 bases, 14 bases remained unmatched. The CDR3 DNA reads TGCGCCAGCAGCCAAGGGGTACCGACTAGCGGGAGGGCCCTCGTGCAGTTCTTC. Translated: CASSQGVPTSGRALVQFF.